This T cell receptor beta chain was observed in a study of long-term antiretroviral therapy in people with HIV. This clone showed up just a few times. Its antigen is undetermined. At the survey level, the v3.0 immunoSEQ assay was run. Repertoires were generated with immunoSEQ multiplex PCR, while TCRdb's copy carries only in-frame clones and drops some. Of about 21,000 clones detected, 60% to 80% appear once; the ten largest clones hold 12%. The CDR3 sequence is 14 residues long. CDR1 and CDR2 (germline): ENHRY, SYGVKD. With 5 bases removed from V and 8 bases from J, the gap between germline ends came to 16 bases. Study-wide results and limits: Pre-ART clonal expansion yielded clones that dominated the repertoire at all time points.

Source: unsorted PBMCs, taken less than 1.8 years before starting antiretroviral therapy. This clonotype was sampled from a woman aged 40 to 55 with HIV. V usage is TRBV10-3 and J usage is TRBJ2-1; tentative D call: TRBD1 (5 bases). The CDR3 loop reads CAISPDTYRDEQFF. In DNA, the CDR3 is TGTGCCATCAGTCCGGACACCTACCGCGATGAGCAGTTCTTC.